Sequencing of this T cell receptor (beta chain) was carried out in a study of blood T cells in healthy people across ages. About this clonotype itself: Its specificity is unknown.

Samples each yielded at least 6 micrograms of total RNA. Study-wide results and limits: The donors' CMV status was not determined, possibly confounding changes in expanded clonotypes. Significant beta diversity loss was already apparent by age approximately 38, declining roughly linearly. Underestimates were what the diversity estimates from one million T cells were considered to be.

For the second PCR, which ran for about 6 to 11 cycles, a sample-barcoded 5' primer and a J-beta primer mix were used. TCRdb re-called the 5' RACE reads through MiXCR, storing one row per CDR3 protein. The sample includes roughly 800,000 distinct CDR3 sequences, about three fifths of them seen just once. Deletions cut 6 bases from V and 1 base from J, with 9 bases between. CDR1 and CDR2 (germline): MNHEY, SVGAGI. CDR3 length: 14 amino acids. The sequence was obtained from a man aged 25 to 40 in good health. This rearrangement joins TRBV6-5 to TRBJ1-4; D gene unclear. Sequenced material: blood. The CDR3 DNA reads as TGTGCCAGCAGGGTCCCGGGAACTAATGAAAAACTGTTTTTT. Protein: CASRVPGTNEKLFF.